This T cell receptor (beta chain) came from a study of blood T cell repertoires in COVID-19. Generated by immunoSEQ multiplex PCR, the TCRdb table keeps only in-frame clones and is missing some. The sample lists about 140,000 clones, 80% to 85% occurring once. Deletions cut 4 bases from V and 3 bases from J, with 13 bases between. From germline, CDR1 is SGHRS and CDR2 YFSETQ. The CDR3 runs 14 residues. The receptor was derived from a man in his 70s who had been exposed to COVID-19. The chain combines TRBV5-1 with TRBJ2-5; the D gene is possibly TRBD2 (6 bases). Sequencing was done on a sample of PBMCs or T cells enriched from blood (not recorded which). In DNA, the CDR3 is TGCGCCAGCAGCGCTGGGACTTCCAAAGAGACCCAGTACTTC. Residues: CASSAGTSKETQYF.